The 2 T cell receptor beta chains below all came from one sample that was sequenced in a study of T cells in localized non-small cell lung cancer. Clones were read by immunoSEQ multiplex PCR, and TCRdb kept only the in-frame ones, dropping some. The sample includes approximately 15,000 clones, nearly 90% of them seen just once. Source: peripheral blood mononuclear cells, taken before any cancer treatment. Receptor source: a woman aged 35-75 years with stage III lung adenocarcinoma.

V and J are TRBV7-3 and TRBJ1-5; D remains unclear. Germline V gene sequence: CDR1 SGHTA, CDR2 FQGTGA. The CDR3 contains 13 residues. With 5 bases removed from V and 9 bases from J, the gap between germline ends came to 14 bases. The CDR3 DNA sequence: TGTGCCAGCAGCCCCCGGAAGTTAAGGCCCCAGCATTTT. Its protein product is CASSPRKLRPQHF.

This clone was counted a single time. This chain uses TRBV27 with TRBJ2-1; 7 nucleotides line up with TRBD2. The CDR3 has 20 residues. The V segment lost 0 bases and the J segment 2 bases; nucleotides outside the gene matches: 16. Per germline, CDR1 MNHEY and CDR2 SMNVEV (reference sequence). The CDR3 sequence is CASSLSSSIFGGSTYNEQFF. Here the CDR3 DNA reads TGTGCCAGCAGTTTATCTAGCTCGATATTTGGCGGGAGCACCTACAATGAGCAGTTCTTC.